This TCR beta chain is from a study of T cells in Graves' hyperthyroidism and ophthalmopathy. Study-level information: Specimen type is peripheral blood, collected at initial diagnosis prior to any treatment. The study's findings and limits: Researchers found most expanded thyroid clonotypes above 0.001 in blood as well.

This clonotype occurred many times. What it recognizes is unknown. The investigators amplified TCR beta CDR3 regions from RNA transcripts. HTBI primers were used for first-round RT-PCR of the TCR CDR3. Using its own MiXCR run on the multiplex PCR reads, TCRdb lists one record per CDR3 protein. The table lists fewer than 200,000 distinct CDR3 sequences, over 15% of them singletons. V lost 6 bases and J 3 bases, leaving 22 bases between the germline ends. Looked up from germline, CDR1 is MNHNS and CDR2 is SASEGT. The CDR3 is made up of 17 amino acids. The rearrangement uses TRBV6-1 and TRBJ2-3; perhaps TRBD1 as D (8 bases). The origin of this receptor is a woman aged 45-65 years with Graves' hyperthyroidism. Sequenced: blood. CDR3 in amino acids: CASSHRGGGFSTDTQYF. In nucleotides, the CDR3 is TGTGCCAGCAGCCACAGGGGGGGGGGCTTCTCGACAGATACGCAGTATTTT.